This T cell receptor (beta chain) came from a study of CXCR3-negative and CXCR3-positive naive CD8 T cells. Notes on the study in general: TRBV-TRBJ usage was similar across naive CXCR3 subsets but distinct in memory cells. No difference in surface CD5 was seen between naive subsets, and TCR strength was inferred from TRB CDR3 properties. Compared with CXCR3-negative naive cells, CXCR3-positive naive cells showed more hydrophobic TRB CDR3s.

Germline loops: CDR1 MNHNS, CDR2 SASEGT. The CDR3 loop spans 14 amino acids. Comments on this clonotype: The antigen is unknown.

In preparing the TRB cDNA libraries, 5' RACE with UMI labels was used. TCRdb re-called the 5' RACE reads, yielding one record per CDR3 amino acid sequence without DNA. This sample's clone table lists about 89,000 distinct CDR3 sequences. The rearrangement joins TRBV6-1 to TRBJ2-7. The sequenced sample consisted of naive CXCR3+ CD8+ T cells from blood. The subset denotes: CD45RO-CCR7+CD27+CD95- naive CD8+ T cells expressing CXCR3 (TNR3+). This clonotype originated in a human donor in good health. Some clones in this sample may be carry-over from other donors' samples. CDR3 sequence reads: CASSEAERDYEQYF.